The 20 T cell receptor beta chains in this list originate from one sample, sequenced in a study of regulatory T cells in long-lasting Graves disease. Investigators prepared the TCR beta libraries by applying iRepertoire HTBI primers and Arm-PCR of CDR3 regions. TCRdb processed the multiplex PCR reads anew with MiXCR; each CDR3 protein has one entry. The sample consists of 350,000 to 450,000 distinct CDR3 sequences, roughly 15% of them appearing once. Time point of the sample: newly diagnosed GD, antithyroid drugs for less than 3 months. The authors made the TCR library using RNA they extracted from PBMCs. These same records also appear under a second study, on T cells in Graves' hyperthyroidism and ophthalmopathy.

The sample in question was peripheral blood mononuclear cells (PBMCs), obtained at new diagnosis, from a patient treated with antithyroid drugs. The receptors stem from a woman aged 40 to 50 with Graves disease.

This clonotype was recorded many times. The chain has TRBV18 and TRBJ1-4; D not resolved. Germline assignment: CDR1 KGHSH and CDR2 LQKENI. V lost 0 bases and J 7 bases, leaving 9 bases between the germline ends. The CDR3 has 14 residues. CDR3: CASSPPSDGEKLFF. CDR3 nucleotides: TGTGCCAGCTCACCACCGAGCGATGGTGAAAAACTGTTTTTT.

The rearrangement uses TRBV19 and TRBJ2-2; TRBD2 aligns across 9 bases. This CDR3 comprises 16 residues. Germline assignment: CDR1 LNHDA and CDR2 SQIVND (reference sequence). The V and J ends lost 6 bases and 5 bases, in that order; junction bases with no gene match: 10. CDR3 in amino acids: CASSRLVAGATGELFF. Written as DNA, the CDR3 is TGTGCCAGTAGCCGCCTAGTAGCGGGAGCTACCGGGGAGCTGTTTTTT.

The table lists this clonotype with many counts. This rearrangement joins TRBV15 to TRBJ2-1; 13 bases map to TRBD2. With V trimmed by 9 bases and J by 5 bases, 10 bases remained unmatched. CDR1 and CDR2 (germline): LNHNV, YYDKDF (reference sequence). CDR3 size: 16 residues. Here the CDR3 reads CATVGLAGVADNEQFF. The CDR3 DNA reads TGTGCCACGGTCGGACTAGCGGGAGTAGCGGACAATGAGCAGTTCTTC.

This chain joins TRBV5-5 and TRBJ2-5; the D is unclear. Germline assignment: CDR1 SGHKS and CDR2 YYEKEE (reference sequence). This CDR3 spans 13 amino acids. Trimming cost V 4 bases and J 4 bases, with 11 bases left between them. CDR3 DNA sequence: TGTGCCAGCAGCGACTTCCAGGTAGAGACCCAGTACTTC. The encoded protein is CASSDFQVETQYF.

This clonotype came up many times. The rearrangement uses TRBV2 and TRBJ2-3; TRBD1 or TRBD2 may be the D gene (5 bases each). The CDR3 contains 15 residues. Germline assignment: CDR1 SNHLY and CDR2 FYNNEI. V lost 0 bases, J lost 2 bases, and 9 bases lay in between. CDR3 loop: CASSEAWDDTDTQYF. Here the CDR3 DNA reads TGTGCCAGCAGTGAAGCCTGGGACGACACAGATACGCAGTATTTT.

This clonotype came up many times. J is TRBJ2-1 and V is TRBV3-1; D uncertain. In germline, CDR1 is LGHDT, CDR2 YNNKEL (reference sequence). Trimming removed 0 bases from V and 4 bases from J, with 10 bases in between. The CDR3 sequence is 15 residues long. The DNA for the CDR3 is TGTGCCAGCAGCCAAGAGACGAGGACGTACAATGAGCAGTTCTTC. Translation gives CASSQETRTYNEQFF.

There are a few counts of this clonotype. At one end, the junction sequence differs from germline, possibly due to a read error. The chain employs TRBV10-1 and TRBJ1-1, with a tentative D call TRBD1 (6 bases). The V gene's germline CDR1 is WNHNN and CDR2 SYGVQD (reference sequence). The CDR3 has 13 residues. DNA for the CDR3: TGCGCCAGCAGGACAGGAATGAACGCTGAAGCTTTCTTT. This gives the protein CASRTGMNAEAFF.

This clonotype was counted many times. The V call is TRBV7-2, the J call TRBJ1-2; 9 nucleotides match TRBD1. Germline V gives CDR1 SGHTA, CDR2 FQGNSA. V dropped 5 bases and J dropped 8; count of bases not matched to a gene: 6. This CDR3 has 13 amino acids. CDR3 DNA sequence: TGTGCCAGCAGCCCCGACAGGGGGTGGGGCTACACCTTC. This sequence encodes CASSPDRGWGYTF.

This clonotype was picked up many times. The chain links TRBV28 to TRBJ2-1; TRBD2 matches at 11 bases. Trimming at V came to 6 bases and at J to 8 bases, leaving 6 bases not matched to a gene. The V gene's germline CDR1 is MDHEN and CDR2 SYDVKM. This CDR3 has 14 amino acids. CDR3 sequence: CASSRSGGVYEQFF. CDR3 nucleotide sequence: TGTGCCAGCAGCCGTAGCGGGGGGGTCTATGAGCAGTTCTTC. Together with reference TRBV28 and TRBJ2-1, the CDR3 gives the full variable domain: DVKVTQSSRYLVKRTGEKVFLECVQDMDHENMFWYRQDPGLGLRLIYFSYDVKMKEKGDIPEGYSVSREKKERFSLILESASTNQTSMYLCASSRSGGVYEQFFGPGTRLTVL.

V is TRBV27 and J is TRBJ2-7; the match to TRBD1 covers 8 bases. CDR3 size: 15 residues. J was trimmed by 3 bases and V by 6 bases; bases with no gene match: 10. Germline CDR1 and CDR2: MNHEY and SMNVEV (reference sequence). DNA for the CDR3: TGTGCCAGCAGGCTCAATACAGGGGGAATCTACGAGCAGTACTTC. Encoded protein: CASRLNTGGIYEQYF.

This clonotype was detected ten times or more. V and J are TRBV29-1 and TRBJ2-1; TRBD1 matches 7 bases. The CDR3 has 14 residues. Germline assignment: CDR1 SQVTM and CDR2 ANQGSEA. The CDR3 DNA reads TGCAGTGTCGGGGCGACAGGGTCCTACAATGAGCAGTTCTTC. It codes for CSVGATGSYNEQFF.

This clonotype appeared a few times. The rearrangement uses TRBV18 and TRBJ1-4, with TRBD1 as a possible D gene (6 bases). The CDR3 covers 18 residues. Trimming stripped 2 bases from V and 3 bases from J, with 19 bases between. CDR1 is KGHSH and CDR2 is LQKENI in the germline V gene. CDR3 nucleotide sequence: TGTGCCAGCTCACCAGGGGTACCGGGGGCGAGGCCTAATGAAAAACTGTTTTTT. It translates to CASSPGVPGARPNEKLFF. Complete variable domain (other parts from reference TRBV18 and TRBJ1-4): NAGVMQNPRHLVRRRGQEARLRCSPMKGHSHVYWYRQLPEEGLKFMVYLQKENIIDESGMPKERFSAEFPKEGPSILRIQQVVRGDSAAYFCASSPGVPGARPNEKLFFGSGTQLSVL.

This clonotype was counted many times. The chain couples TRBV20-1 to TRBJ2-5, with TRBD2 matching 7 bases. The CDR3 extends over 12 amino acids. Germline values: CDR1 DFQATT, CDR2 SNEGSKA (reference sequence). The CDR3 sequence: CSPGGYQETQYF. The CDR3 coding sequence is TGCAGCCCGGGGGGTTACCAAGAGACCCAGTACTTC.

This clonotype was counted between two and nine times. As the CDR3 is not closed by the conserved phenylalanine or tryptophan, this likely results from a read error. This chain connects TRBV2 to TRBJ1-5, with TRBD1 matching over 7 bases. Germline CDR1 and CDR2: SNHLY and FYNNEI. V shed 9 bases, J shed 4 bases, and the junction held 12 bases outside the gene matches. The CDR3 covers 15 residues. The CDR3 region is CASKSAGTENQPQHL. DNA of the CDR3: TGTGCCAGTAAAAGCGCCGGGACAGAAAATCAGCCCCAGCATCTT.

This clonotype has a count of ten or more. The rearrangement uses TRBV10-3 and TRBJ2-5, with TRBD1 matching over 9 bases. The CDR3 runs 13 residues. The germline CDR1 and CDR2 sequences are ENHRY and SYGVKD. With V trimmed by 6 bases and J by 2 bases, 1 base remained unmatched. Here the CDR3 DNA reads TGTGCCATCAGCGGGACAGGGCAAGAGACCCAGTACTTC. It translates to CAISGTGQETQYF.

V usage is TRBV3-1 and J usage is TRBJ2-3; 7 bases are a match to TRBD2. Germline loops: CDR1 LGHDT, CDR2 YNNKEL (reference sequence). CDR3 length: 16 amino acids. V dropped 0 bases and J dropped 1; count of bases not matched to a gene: 4. Here the CDR3 reads CASSQEGLAGTDTQYF. The DNA for the CDR3 is TGTGCCAGCAGCCAAGAAGGGCTAGCGGGCACAGATACGCAGTATTTT.

The chain recombines TRBV29-1 with TRBJ2-5, with no clear D. The CDR3 length is 13 residues. Germline-derived CDR1 and CDR2 are SQVTM and ANQGSEA. V was trimmed by 4 bases and J by 2 bases, leaving 11 bases between them. Here the CDR3 reads CSVAPAGQETQYF. CDR3 DNA: TGCAGCGTTGCTCCCGCTGGGCAAGAGACCCAGTACTTC. Full variable domain (remainder filled in from reference TRBV29-1 and TRBJ2-5): SAVISQKPSRDICQRGTSLTIQCQVDSQVTMMFWYRQQPGQSLTLIATANQGSEATYESGFVIDKFPISRPNLTFSTLTVSNMSPEDSSIYLCSVAPAGQETQYFGPGTRLLVL.

This clonotype has a count of ten or more. The chain employs TRBV11-3 and TRBJ2-7; D unclear. V lost 0 bases and J lost 0, with 6 bases in between. CDR1 is SGHNT, CDR2 YENEEA, per germline. The CDR3 runs to 14 residues. In DNA, the CDR3 is TGTGCCAGCAGCTTAGAAAGGCACTCCTACGAGCAGTACTTC. Encoded protein: CASSLERHSYEQYF.

This clonotype occurred many times. This chain uses TRBV30 with TRBJ1-5; a weak D match, TRBD1 (6 bases). Germline assignment: CDR1 GTSNPN and CDR2 SVGIG (reference sequence). This CDR3 has 14 amino acids. Trimming shortened V by 1 base and J by 4 bases, and 11 bases separated the two germline ends. The CDR3 DNA sequence: TGTGCCTGGAGTGGGGGCCAGGGGAATCAGCCCCAGCATTTT. Protein: CAWSGGQGNQPQHF.

The chain couples TRBV29-1 to TRBJ2-1; 7 bases match TRBD2. Trimming took 0 bases from V and 6 from J; bases not matched to a gene: 8. The CDR3 consists of 15 residues. Germline CDR1 is SQVTM and CDR2 is ANQGSEA. CDR3 nucleotides: TGCAGCGTTGAAGATTTCGGGGACTACGGCAATGAGCAGTTCTTC. Amino acid sequence: CSVEDFGDYGNEQFF.